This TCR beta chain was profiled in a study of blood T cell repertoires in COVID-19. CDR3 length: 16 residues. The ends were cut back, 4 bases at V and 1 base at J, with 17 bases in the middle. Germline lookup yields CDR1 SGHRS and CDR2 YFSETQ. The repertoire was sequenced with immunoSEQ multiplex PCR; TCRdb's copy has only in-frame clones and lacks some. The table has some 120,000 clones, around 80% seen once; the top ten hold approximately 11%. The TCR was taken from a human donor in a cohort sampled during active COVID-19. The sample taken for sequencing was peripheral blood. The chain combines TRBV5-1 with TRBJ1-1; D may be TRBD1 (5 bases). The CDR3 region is CASSLRGGEGNTEAFF. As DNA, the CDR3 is TGCGCCAGCAGCCTTCGAGGAGGGGAAGGGAACACTGAAGCTTTCTTT.